The rows below give T cell receptor beta chains drawn from one sample of a study of a mutant IDH1 vaccine in newly diagnosed glioma. The protocol was immunoSEQ multiplex PCR, while the TCRdb copy is restricted to in-frame clones and leaves out a portion. The repertoire holds 50,000 to 70,000 clones, with around 84% as singletons. Their antigens remain unidentified. The specimen comprised PBMCs, sampled from a glioma patient whose treatment included an IDH1 peptide vaccine. The receptors come from a man aged 30 to 39 with glioma. CDR3s include the opening cysteine and the closing phenylalanine or tryptophan. The D gene is left open where the match is weak.

v_call,d_call,cdr3_aa
TRBV30,TRBD1,CAWGTAPNYGYTF
TRBV5-1,TRBD1,CASSIAPGQGGPGELFF
TRBV18,-,CASSPSGAANQPQHF
TRBV13,TRBD2,CASSLERTSGVGEQFF
TRBV7-2,-,CASSLVQGGNQPQHF
TRBV27,-,CASSLNKGRRTQYF
TRBV5-1,-,CASSSGLLGSLDYGYTF
TRBV4-1,-,CASSRSGQSNTGELFF
TRBV4-1,-,CASSQGEQLLNQPQHF
TRBV2,-,CASRMDKDYGYTF
TRBV7-9,TRBD1,CASSHRGKPTDTQYF
TRBV6-4,TRBD1,CASSDNGQGYGYTF